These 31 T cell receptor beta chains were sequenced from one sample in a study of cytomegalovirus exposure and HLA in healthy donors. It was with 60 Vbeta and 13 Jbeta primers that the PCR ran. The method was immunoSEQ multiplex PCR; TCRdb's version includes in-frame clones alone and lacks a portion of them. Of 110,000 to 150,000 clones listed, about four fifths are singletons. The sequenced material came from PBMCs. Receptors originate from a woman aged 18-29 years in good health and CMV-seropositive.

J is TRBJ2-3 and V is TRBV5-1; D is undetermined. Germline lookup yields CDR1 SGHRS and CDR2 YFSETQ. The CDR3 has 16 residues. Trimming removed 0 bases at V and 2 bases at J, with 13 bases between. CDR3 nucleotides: TGCGCCAGCAGCTTGGCGTCCACTTCCTCCACAGATACGCAGTATTTT. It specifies CASSLASTSSTDTQYF.

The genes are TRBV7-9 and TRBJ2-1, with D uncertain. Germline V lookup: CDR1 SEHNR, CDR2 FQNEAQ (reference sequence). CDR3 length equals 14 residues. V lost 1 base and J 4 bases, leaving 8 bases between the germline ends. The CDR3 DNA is TGTGCCAGCAGCTTAGGACACCTATACAATGAGCAGTTCTTC. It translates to CASSLGHLYNEQFF.

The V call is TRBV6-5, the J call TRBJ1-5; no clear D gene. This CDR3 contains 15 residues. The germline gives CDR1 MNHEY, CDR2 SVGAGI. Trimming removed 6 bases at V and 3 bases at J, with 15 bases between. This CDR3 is CASRLHSGYNQPQHF. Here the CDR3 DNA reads TGTGCCAGCAGACTCCACTCGGGATACAATCAGCCCCAGCATTTT.

CDR3 nucleotide sequence: TGTGCCAGCAGCTTAGACAGGGGGAACACTGAAGCTTTCTTT. This gives the protein CASSLDRGNTEAFF. The V and J genes are TRBV7-8 and TRBJ1-1, with 7 bases identical to TRBD1. CDR3 length equals 14 residues. The germline CDR1 and CDR2 sequences are SGHVS and FQNEAQ. V lost 1 base and J lost 1; bases outside the gene matches: 0.

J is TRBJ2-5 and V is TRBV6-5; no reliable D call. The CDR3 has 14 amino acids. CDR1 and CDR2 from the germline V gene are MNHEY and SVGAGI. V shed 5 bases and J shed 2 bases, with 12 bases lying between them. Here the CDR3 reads CASSEDTFQETQYF. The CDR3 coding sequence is TGTGCCAGCAGTGAAGACACCTTTCAAGAGACCCAGTACTTC.

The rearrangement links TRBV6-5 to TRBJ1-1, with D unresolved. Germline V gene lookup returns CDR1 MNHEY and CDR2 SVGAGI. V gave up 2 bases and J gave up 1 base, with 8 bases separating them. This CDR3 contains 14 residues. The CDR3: CASSYEEGNTEAFF. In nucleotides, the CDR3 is TGTGCCAGCAGTTACGAGGAGGGGAACACTGAAGCTTTCTTT.

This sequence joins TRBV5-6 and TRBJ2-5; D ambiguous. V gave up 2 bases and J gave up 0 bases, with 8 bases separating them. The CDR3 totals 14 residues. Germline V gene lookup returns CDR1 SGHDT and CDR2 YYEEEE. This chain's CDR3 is CASSFGRYQETQYF. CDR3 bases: TGTGCCAGCAGCTTTGGTCGGTACCAAGAGACCCAGTACTTC.

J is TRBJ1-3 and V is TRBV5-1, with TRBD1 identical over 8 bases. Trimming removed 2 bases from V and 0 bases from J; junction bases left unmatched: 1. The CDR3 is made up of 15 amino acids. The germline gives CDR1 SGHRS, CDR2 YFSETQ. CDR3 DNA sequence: TGCGCCAGCAGCTTTACAGGGGGCTCTGGAAACACCATATATTTT. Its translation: CASSFTGGSGNTIYF.

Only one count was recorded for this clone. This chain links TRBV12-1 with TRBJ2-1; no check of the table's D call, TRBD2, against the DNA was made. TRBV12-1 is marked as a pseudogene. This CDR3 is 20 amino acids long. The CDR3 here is CASSRGTSGGLLSSYNEQFF. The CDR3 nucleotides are TGTGCCAGCAGCCGAGGGACTAGCGGGGGCCTATTGAGCTCCTACAATGAGCAGTTCTTC.

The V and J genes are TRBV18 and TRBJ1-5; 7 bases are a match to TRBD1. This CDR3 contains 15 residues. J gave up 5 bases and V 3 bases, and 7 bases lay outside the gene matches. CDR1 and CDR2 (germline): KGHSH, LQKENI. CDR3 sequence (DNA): TGTGCCAGCTCACCCCCTACAGGGGCGGATCAGCCCCAGCATTTT. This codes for CASSPPTGADQPQHF.

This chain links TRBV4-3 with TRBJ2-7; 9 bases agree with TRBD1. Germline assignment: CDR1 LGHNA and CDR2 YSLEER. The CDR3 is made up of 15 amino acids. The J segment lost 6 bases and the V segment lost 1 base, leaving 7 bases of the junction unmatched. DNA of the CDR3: TGCGCCAGCAGCCAAGTAGGACAGGGGTTCGGCGAGCAGTACTTC. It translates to CASSQVGQGFGEQYF.

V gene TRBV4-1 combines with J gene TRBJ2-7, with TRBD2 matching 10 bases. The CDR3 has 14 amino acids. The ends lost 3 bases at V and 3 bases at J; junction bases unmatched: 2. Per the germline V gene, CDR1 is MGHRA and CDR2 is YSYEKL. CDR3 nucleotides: TGCGCCAGCAGCCAGAGCGGGGGGGGCTACGAGCAGTACTTC. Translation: CASSQSGGGYEQYF.

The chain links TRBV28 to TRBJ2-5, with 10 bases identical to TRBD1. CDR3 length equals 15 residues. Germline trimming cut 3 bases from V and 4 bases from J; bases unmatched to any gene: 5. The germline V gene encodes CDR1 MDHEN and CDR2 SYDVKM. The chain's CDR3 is CASSFPDRGRETQYF. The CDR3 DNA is TGTGCCAGCAGTTTCCCCGACAGGGGGCGAGAGACCCAGTACTTC.

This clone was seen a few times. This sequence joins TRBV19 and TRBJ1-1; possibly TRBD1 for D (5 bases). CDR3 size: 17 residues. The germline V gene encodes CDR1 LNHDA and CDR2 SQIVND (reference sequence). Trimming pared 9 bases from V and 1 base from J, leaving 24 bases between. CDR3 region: CASRDPFGLGANTEAFF. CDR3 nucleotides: TGTGCCAGCAGAGATCCCTTTGGCCTAGGGGCGAACACTGAAGCTTTCTTT.

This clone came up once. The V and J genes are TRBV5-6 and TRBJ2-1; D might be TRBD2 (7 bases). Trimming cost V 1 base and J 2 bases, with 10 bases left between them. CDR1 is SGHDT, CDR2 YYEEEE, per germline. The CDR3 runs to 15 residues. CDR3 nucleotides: TGTGCCAGCAGCTTGTGGGGGGGCCCCTACAATGAGCAGTTCTTC. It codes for CASSLWGGPYNEQFF.

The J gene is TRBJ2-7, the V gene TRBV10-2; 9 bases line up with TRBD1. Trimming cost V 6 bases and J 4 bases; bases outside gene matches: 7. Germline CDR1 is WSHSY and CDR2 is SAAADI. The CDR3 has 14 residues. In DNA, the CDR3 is TGCGCCAGCAGCCCCGGGACAGGGAAATACGAGCAGTACTTC. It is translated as CASSPGTGKYEQYF.

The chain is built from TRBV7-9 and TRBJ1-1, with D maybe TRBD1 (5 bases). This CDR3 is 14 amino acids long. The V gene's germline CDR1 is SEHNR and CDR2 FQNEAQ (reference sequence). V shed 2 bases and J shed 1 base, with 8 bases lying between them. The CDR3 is CASSLRQGNTEAFF. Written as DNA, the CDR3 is TGTGCCAGCAGCTTAAGGCAGGGGAACACTGAAGCTTTCTTT.

DNA for the CDR3: TGTGCCACCAGCAGGGGGGACAGCTTAACAGATACGCAGTATTTT. This codes for CATSRGDSLTDTQYF. The chain uses TRBV15 and TRBJ2-3; 7 positions agree with TRBD1. Germline CDR1 is LNHNV and CDR2 is YYDKDF (reference sequence). V shed 3 bases, J shed 3 bases, and the junction held 6 bases outside the gene matches. The CDR3 is 15 amino acids.

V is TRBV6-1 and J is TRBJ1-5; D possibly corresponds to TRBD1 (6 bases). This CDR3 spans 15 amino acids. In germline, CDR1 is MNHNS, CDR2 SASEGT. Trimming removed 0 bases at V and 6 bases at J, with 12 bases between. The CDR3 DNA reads TGTGCCAGCAGTGAAGCGCAGGACAGTTCTCAGCCCCAGCATTTT. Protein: CASSEAQDSSQPQHF.

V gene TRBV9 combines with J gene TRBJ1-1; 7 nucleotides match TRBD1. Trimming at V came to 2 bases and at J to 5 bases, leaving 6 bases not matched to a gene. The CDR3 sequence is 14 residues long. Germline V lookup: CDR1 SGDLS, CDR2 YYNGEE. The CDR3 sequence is CASSVTGVGTEAFF. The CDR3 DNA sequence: TGTGCCAGCAGCGTTACAGGGGTAGGTACTGAAGCTTTCTTT.

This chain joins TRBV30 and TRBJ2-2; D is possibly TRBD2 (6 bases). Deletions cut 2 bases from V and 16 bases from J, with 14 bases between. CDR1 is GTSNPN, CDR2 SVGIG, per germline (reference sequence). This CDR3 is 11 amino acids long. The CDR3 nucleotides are TGTGCCTGGAGTCGGCAGGGAGGAGGGTTTTTT. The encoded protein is CAWSRQGGGFF. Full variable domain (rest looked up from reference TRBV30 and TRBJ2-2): SQTIHQWPATLVQPVGSPLSLECTVEGTSNPNLYWYRQAAGRGLQLLFYSVGIGQISSEVPQNLSASRPQDRQFILSSKKLLLSDSGFYLCAWSRQGGGFFGEGSRLTVL.

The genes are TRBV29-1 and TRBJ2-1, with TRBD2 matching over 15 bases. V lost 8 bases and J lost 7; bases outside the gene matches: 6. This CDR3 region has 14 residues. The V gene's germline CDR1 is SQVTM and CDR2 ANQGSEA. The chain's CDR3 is CSTGLAGGGNEQFF. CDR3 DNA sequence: TGCAGCACCGGACTAGCGGGGGGGGGTAATGAGCAGTTCTTC.

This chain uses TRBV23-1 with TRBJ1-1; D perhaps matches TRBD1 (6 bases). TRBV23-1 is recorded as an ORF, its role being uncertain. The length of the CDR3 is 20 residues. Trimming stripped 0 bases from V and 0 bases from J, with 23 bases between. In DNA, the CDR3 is TGCGCCAGCAGTCAATCACGACATCCTTCCGGGACACGCATGAACACTGAAGCTTTCTTT. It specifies CASSQSRHPSGTRMNTEAFF.

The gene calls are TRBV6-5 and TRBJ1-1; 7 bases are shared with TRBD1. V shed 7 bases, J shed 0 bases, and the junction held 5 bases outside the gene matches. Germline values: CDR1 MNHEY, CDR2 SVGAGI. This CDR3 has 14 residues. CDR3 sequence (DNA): TGTGCCAGCAACCGGGGGACAGTGAACACTGAAGCTTTCTTT. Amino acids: CASNRGTVNTEAFF.

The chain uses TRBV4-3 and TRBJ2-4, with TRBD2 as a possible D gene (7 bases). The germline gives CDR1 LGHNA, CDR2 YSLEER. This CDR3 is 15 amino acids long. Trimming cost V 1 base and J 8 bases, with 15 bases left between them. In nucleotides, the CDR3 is TGCGCCAGCAGCCAAGGAATTGGGGGGGCGGACATTCAGTACTTC. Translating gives CASSQGIGGADIQYF.

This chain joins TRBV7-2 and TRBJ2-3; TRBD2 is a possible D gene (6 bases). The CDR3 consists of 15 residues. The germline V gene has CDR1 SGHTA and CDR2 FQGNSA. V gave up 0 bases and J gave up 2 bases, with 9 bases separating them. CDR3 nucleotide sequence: TGTGCCAGCAGCTTAGCGGGGGGTTACACAGATACGCAGTATTTT. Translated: CASSLAGGYTDTQYF.

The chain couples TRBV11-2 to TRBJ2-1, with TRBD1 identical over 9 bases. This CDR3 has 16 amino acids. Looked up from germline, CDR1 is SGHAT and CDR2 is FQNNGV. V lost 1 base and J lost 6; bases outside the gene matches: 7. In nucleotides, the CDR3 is TGTGCCAGCAGCTTAGGCACAGGGGGCTTATTCAATGAGCAGTTCTTC. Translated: CASSLGTGGLFNEQFF.

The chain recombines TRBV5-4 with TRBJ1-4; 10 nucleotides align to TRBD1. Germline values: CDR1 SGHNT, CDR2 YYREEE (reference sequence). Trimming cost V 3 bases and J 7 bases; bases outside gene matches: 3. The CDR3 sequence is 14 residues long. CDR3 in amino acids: CASSSDRGSEKLFF. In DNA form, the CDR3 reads TGTGCCAGCAGCTCGGACAGGGGGAGTGAAAAACTGTTTTTT. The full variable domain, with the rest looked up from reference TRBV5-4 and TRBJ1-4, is ETGVTQSPTHLIKTRGQQVTLRCSSQSGHNTVSWYQQALGQGPQFIFQYYREEENGRGNFPPRFSGLQFPNYSSELNVNALELDDSALYLCASSSDRGSEKLFFGSGTQLSVL.

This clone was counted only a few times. The CDR3 is CASSLLLADTQYF. The DNA for the CDR3 is TGCGCCAGCAGCTTGTTACTAGCAGATACGCAGTATTTT. J is TRBJ2-3 and V is TRBV5-1; a possible D gene is TRBD2 (5 bases). The germline V gene encodes CDR1 SGHRS and CDR2 YFSETQ. With 1 base removed from V and 4 bases from J, the gap between germline ends came to 7 bases. The CDR3 covers 13 residues.

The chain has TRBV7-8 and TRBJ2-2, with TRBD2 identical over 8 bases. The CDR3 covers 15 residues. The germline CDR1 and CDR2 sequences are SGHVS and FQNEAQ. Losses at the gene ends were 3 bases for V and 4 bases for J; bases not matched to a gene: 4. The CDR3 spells CASSLRSGVTGELFF. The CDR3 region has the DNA TGTGCCAGCAGCTTGCGTAGCGGGGTCACCGGGGAGCTGTTTTTT.

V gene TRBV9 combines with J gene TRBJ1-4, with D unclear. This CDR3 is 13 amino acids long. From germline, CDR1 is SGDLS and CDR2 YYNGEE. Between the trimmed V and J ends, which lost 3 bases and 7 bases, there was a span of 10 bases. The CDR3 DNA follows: TGTGCCAGCAGCGGAAGGGAGGGTGAAAAACTGTTTTTT. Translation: CASSGREGEKLFF.